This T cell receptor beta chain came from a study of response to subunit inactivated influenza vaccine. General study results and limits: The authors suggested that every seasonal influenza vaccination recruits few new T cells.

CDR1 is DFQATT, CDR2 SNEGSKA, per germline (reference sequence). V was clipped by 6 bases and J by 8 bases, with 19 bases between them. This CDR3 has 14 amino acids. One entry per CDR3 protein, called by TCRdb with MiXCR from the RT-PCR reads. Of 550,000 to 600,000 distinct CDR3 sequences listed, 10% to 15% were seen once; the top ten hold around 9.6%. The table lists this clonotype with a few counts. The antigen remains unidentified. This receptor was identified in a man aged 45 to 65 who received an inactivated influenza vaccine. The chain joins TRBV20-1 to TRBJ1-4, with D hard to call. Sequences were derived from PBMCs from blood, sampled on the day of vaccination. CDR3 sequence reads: CSAARPSLMEKLFF. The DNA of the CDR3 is TGCAGTGCAGCCAGACCTTCCCTGATGGAAAAACTGTTTTTT.